These T cell receptor beta chains were read from a single sample in a study of identical twins' blood T cells. TCRdb redid the calling of the 5' RACE reads with MiXCR, one entry per CDR3 protein. The sample lists around 380,000 distinct CDR3 sequences; approximately 30% were seen once. Sequenced sample: PBMCs. The source of these receptors is a woman between 18 and 55 years old in good health. CDR3s include the opening cysteine and the closing phenylalanine or tryptophan. The D gene is left open where the match is weak. Clone size is given for some rows only: seen once, a few or many times, or a class if the clone is expanded.

clone_size	v_call	cdr3_length	j_call	d_call	cdr3_nt	cdr3_aa
NA	TRBV20-1	14	TRBJ1-1	TRBD1	TGCAGCGCCAGACGGGGACAGGAGAACACTGAAGCTTTCTTT	CSARRGQENTEAFF
NA	TRBV19	12	TRBJ2-7	NA	TGTGCCAGTAGTAGGGACACCTACGAGCAGTACTTC	CASSRDTYEQYF
few	TRBV20-1	14	TRBJ1-1	NA	TGCAGTGCTAGACCGCTGCAGGGTAACAGGGAAGCTTTCTTT	CSARPLQGNREAFF
few	TRBV20-1	14	TRBJ1-6	NA	TGCAGTGCTTCTCCCCGAGGGGGTAATTCACCCCTCCACTTT	CSASPRGGNSPLHF
few	TRBV3-1	15	TRBJ2-1	NA	TGTGCCAGCACCACCTACGGGACTGGGTCTGATGAGCAGTTCTTC	CASTTYGTGSDEQFF
many	TRBV6-6	14	TRBJ2-2	NA	TGTGCCAGCTGTGGTAGATGGGGCACCGGGGAGCTGTTTTTT	CASCGRWGTGELFF
NA	TRBV9	14	TRBJ1-1	NA	TGTGCCAGCAGCGTGGCAGGGATGAACACTGAAGCTTTCTTT	CASSVAGMNTEAFF
NA	TRBV15	12	TRBJ1-4	NA	TGTGCCACCAGCATAGAGAGTGAAAAACTGTTTTTT	CATSIESEKLFF
few	TRBV12-3/TRBV12-4	11	TRBJ2-2	NA	TGTGCCAGCAGTACTGGCGGGGAGCTGTTTTTT	CASSTGGELFF
few	TRBV29-1	16	TRBJ2-1	TRBD1	TGCAGCGTGAGAGGACAGGGCGCTAAAAGCTACAATGAGCAGTTCTTC	CSVRGQGAKSYNEQFF
NA	TRBV30	14	TRBJ2-2	NA	TGTGCCTGGGCCGAGGGGGGCGTTGGCGGGGAGCTGTTTTTT	CAWAEGGVGGELFF
many	TRBV20-1	12	TRBJ1-1	NA	TGCAGTGCTAGAGTAGAGAACACTGAAGCTTTCTTT	CSARVENTEAFF
NA	TRBV20-1	15	TRBJ1-3	NA	TGCAGTGCTAGCCCCGAAGGAGGCTCTGGAAACACCATATATTTT	CSASPEGGSGNTIYF
few	TRBV29-1	13	TRBJ1-4	NA	TGCAGCATGATCACAGGTCGCCGCGAAAAACTGTTTTTT	CSMITGRREKLFF
NA	TRBV20-1	15	TRBJ2-1	TRBD2	TGCAGTGCTAGAGATTATCTAGCGGGAGTTAATGAGCAGTTCTTC	CSARDYLAGVNEQFF
NA	TRBV11-2	15	TRBJ1-1	TRBD1	TGTGCCAGCAGCACATCCCGGGACAGGAACACTGAAGCTTTCTTT	CASSTSRDRNTEAFF
many	TRBV30	14	TRBJ1-6	NA	TGTGCCTTCCACCCCGGGACCGAGAATTCACCCCTCCACTTT	CAFHPGTENSPLHF
many	TRBV20-1	12	TRBJ1-3	NA	TGCAGTGCTAGTCCCGGGCGAAACACCATATATTTT	CSASPGRNTIYF
few	TRBV7-2	14	TRBJ1-1	NA	TGTGCCAGCAGCAAAGGACACTCGAACACTGAAGCTTTCTTT	CASSKGHSNTEAFF
many	TRBV2	12	TRBJ1-1	NA	TGTGCCAGCAGTGACTTGAACACTGAAGCTTTCTTT	CASSDLNTEAFF
NA	TRBV18	15	TRBJ1-5	NA	TGTGCCAGCTCACCACGGGGACGAGCAGGGCAGCCCCAGCATTTT	CASSPRGRAGQPQHF
NA	TRBV20-1	14	TRBJ2-3	TRBD2	TGCAGTGCTCCGACTAGCGGTAGCACAGATACGCAGTATTTT	CSAPTSGSTDTQYF
many	TRBV5-1	12	TRBJ2-3	NA	TGTGCCAGCACAGGAGACACAGATACGCAGTATTTT	CASTGDTDTQYF
few	TRBV6-6	15	TRBJ1-4	TRBD1	TGTGCCAGCAGTTCCGCCGGGACAGGGGATGAAAAACTGTTTTTT	CASSSAGTGDEKLFF
NA	TRBV7-9	11	TRBJ1-1	NA	TGTGCCAGAAGTATGAACACTGAAGCTTTCTTT	CARSMNTEAFF
many	TRBV5-1	17	TRBJ2-2	TRBD1	TGCGCCAGCAGCTTCATGACAGGGCCTTCAAACACCGGGGAGCTGTTTTTT	CASSFMTGPSNTGELFF
once	TRBV2	14	TRBJ1-2	NA	NA	CANPRGTVNYGCTF
NA	TRBV10-2	11	TRBJ1-2	NA	TGCGCCTCAGGGAGTAACTATGGCTACACCTTC	CASGSNYGYTF
NA	TRBV2	17	TRBJ1-5	NA	TGTGCCAGCCGTCCGGGACGGGAGATAAAGAGGAGTCAGCCCCAGCATTTT	CASRPGREIKRSQPQHF
few	TRBV10-1	13	TRBJ1-2	TRBD1	TGCGCCAGCCGTGGGGACAGCGTCCAAGCGCCCAGATTC	CASRGDSVQAPRF
NA	TRBV18	14	TRBJ1-3	NA	TGTGCCAGCTCACCGGGGTCCCCTGGAAACACCATATATTTT	CASSPGSPGNTIYF
many	TRBV20-1	14	TRBJ2-7	NA	TGCAGTGCCTACCCTTTCGGGGGTTCCTACGAGCAGTACTTC	CSAYPFGGSYEQYF
NA	TRBV27	14	TRBJ1-5	NA	TGTGCCAGCAGTTTATCGGCAGGGGTTCAGCCCCAGCATTTT	CASSLSAGVQPQHF
NA	TRBV7-2	14	TRBJ1-1	NA	TGTGCCAGCAGCTTAGGACGGGGAGGTACGGAGGCTTTCTTT	CASSLGRGGTEAFF
NA	TRBV20-1	16	TRBJ1-6	TRBD1	TGCAGTGCTCTTGCGGACAGGGGGAGTTATAATTCACCCCTCCACTTT	CSALADRGSYNSPLHF